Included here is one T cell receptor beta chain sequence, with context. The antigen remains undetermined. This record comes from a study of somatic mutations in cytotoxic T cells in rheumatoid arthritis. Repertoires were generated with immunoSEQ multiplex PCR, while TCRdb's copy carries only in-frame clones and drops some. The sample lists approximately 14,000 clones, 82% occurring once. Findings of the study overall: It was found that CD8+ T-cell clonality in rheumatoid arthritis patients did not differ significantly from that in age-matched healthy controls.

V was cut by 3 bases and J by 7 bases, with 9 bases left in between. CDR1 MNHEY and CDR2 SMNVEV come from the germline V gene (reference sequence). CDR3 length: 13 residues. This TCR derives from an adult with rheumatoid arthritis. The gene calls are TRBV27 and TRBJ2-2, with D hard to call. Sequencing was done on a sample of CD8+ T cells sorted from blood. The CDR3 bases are TGTGCCAGCAGTTTGATCATTGGCGGGGAGCTGTTTTTT. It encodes CASSLIIGGELFF.